A selection of T cell receptor beta chains follows, all from one sample in a study of technical replicates of blood from a handful of donors. Libraries were prepared by immunoSEQ multiplex PCR; TCRdb keeps only in-frame clonotypes and omits some of them. This sample carries some 70,000 clones, 92% of them seen once, and the ten largest clones take roughly 0.37%. Material: T cells isolated from PBMCs. The receptors originated from a human donor in good health. Both conserved end residues are part of each CDR3. The order of the fields is J gene, V gene, D gene, clone size, CDR3 DNA, CDR3 protein. D genes are given only for firm matches. For some rows the clone size is stated as once, few or many, or as a class when expanded; others skip it.

>TRBJ1-5|TRBV19|TRBD1|NA
TGTGCCAGTAGTATCCCCTCCGGGACAGGGTCCCCTCAGCCCCAGCATTTT
CASSIPSGTGSPQPQHF
>TRBJ1-2|TRBV28|NA|NA
TGTGCCAGCAGTCAGGGGATAGGGGGCTACACCTTC
CASSQGIGGYTF
>TRBJ2-1|TRBV7-9|TRBD2|NA
TGTGCCAGCAGCTTAAAGGGCGGGAGGGCGAATGAGCAGTTCTTC
CASSLKGGRANEQFF
>TRBJ2-2|TRBV5-1|TRBD2|once
TGCGCCAGCAGCTTGGGACTAGCGGGAGTCGGGGAGCTGTTTTTT
CASSLGLAGVGELFF
>TRBJ2-2|TRBV7-2|TRBD2|NA
TGTGCCAGCAGCTCTCTAGCGGGAGGGTACACCGGGGAGCTGTTTTTT
CASSSLAGGYTGELFF
>TRBJ2-6|TRBV5-1|NA|NA
TGCGCCAGCAGCTCCCACACGTCTGGGGCCAACGTCCTGACTTTC
CASSSHTSGANVLTF
>TRBJ1-2|TRBV19|NA|once
TGTGCCAGTAGTATGGGCAGGGGAAACTATGGCTACACCTTC
CASSMGRGNYGYTF
>TRBJ1-5|TRBV12-5|TRBD1|NA
TGTGCTAGTGGTTTGTGGGGACAGGGTATATCCTGGAGCAATCAGCCCCAGCATTTT
CASGLWGQGISWSNQPQHF
>TRBJ2-7|TRBV6-5|TRBD1|NA
TGTGCCAGCAGTTACCCGGGACAGTACTACGAGCAGTACTTC
CASSYPGQYYEQYF
>TRBJ1-2|TRBV5-6|NA|NA
TGTGCCAGCAGCTTGGACAGGTCACTATCTGTTGGCTACACCTTC
CASSLDRSLSVGYTF
>TRBJ1-4|TRBV27|NA|NA
TGTGCCAGCAGTCGCTACTCAGGGGACGGGAATGAAAAACTGTTTTTT
CASSRYSGDGNEKLFF
>TRBJ2-1|TRBV4-1|TRBD2|NA
TGCGCCAGCAGGGGGGTTTACGGCGGGAGGGTAGATGAGCAGTTCTTC
CASRGVYGGRVDEQFF
>TRBJ2-3|TRBV19|NA|NA
TGTGCCAGCAAGCCAGGGCGGAGTACCTACACAGATACGCAGTATTTT
CASKPGRSTYTDTQYF
>TRBJ2-1|TRBV30|NA|NA
TGTGCCTGGAGTTACCGGGGTGAGCAGTTCTTC
CAWSYRGEQFF
>TRBJ2-3|TRBV27|NA|NA
TGTGCCAGCAGTCCGCGGGGAGATACGCAGTATTTT
CASSPRGDTQYF
>TRBJ1-5|TRBV6-6|NA|NA
TGTGCCGCGAGACAGGAGAATCAGCCCCAGCATTTT
CAARQENQPQHF
>TRBJ2-2|TRBV27|NA|NA
TGTGCCAGCAGTTTAAGTTTCTACCAGGACACCGGGGAGCTGTTTTTT
CASSLSFYQDTGELFF
>TRBJ2-3|TRBV4-1|TRBD1|NA
TGCGCCAGCAGCCAAGTCGAGGGGGCGCGAGATACGCAGTATTTT
CASSQVEGARDTQYF
>TRBJ1-2|TRBV29-1|NA|NA
TGCAGCGTTTTGGGCCTCTATGGCTACACCTTC
CSVLGLYGYTF
>TRBJ2-5|TRBV6-5|NA|NA
TGTGCCAGCAGTAGGAGAGGAGAGACCCAGTACTTC
CASSRRGETQYF
>TRBJ2-1|TRBV6-6|TRBD2|NA
TGTGCCAGCAGTCCGGGACTAGCGGGAGGCGAGCAGTTCTTC
CASSPGLAGGEQFF
>TRBJ1-2|TRBV6-6|NA|once
TGTGCCAGCAGTTACTTGGGGGGTGGCTACACCTTC
CASSYLGGGYTF
>TRBJ1-2|TRBV5-6|TRBD1|NA
TGTGCCAGCAGCTCAGGACAGGGGACGGGGTATGGCTACACCTTC
CASSSGQGTGYGYTF
>TRBJ2-2|TRBV9|NA|NA
TGTGCCAGCAGCGCAGGGCTGTCCGGGGAGCTGTTTTTT
CASSAGLSGELFF
>TRBJ2-2|TRBV6-5|NA|NA
TGTGCCAGCAGTTACTCCAGAATCGGGGAGCTGTTTTTT
CASSYSRIGELFF
>TRBJ2-2|TRBV28|TRBD1|NA
TGTGCCAGCAGTCAAGGGACAGGGGGCCTCACCGGGGAGCTGTTTTTT
CASSQGTGGLTGELFF
>TRBJ2-3|TRBV19|TRBD2|NA
TGTGCCAGTAGTGACCTCCGCCTAGCGGGAGGGCCCACAGATACGCAGTATTTT
CASSDLRLAGGPTDTQYF
>TRBJ2-1|TRBV4-3|NA|NA
TGCGCCAGCAGCCAAGCTTTCTCCCTTAATGAGCAGTTCTTC
CASSQAFSLNEQFF
>TRBJ2-5|TRBV9|TRBD2|NA
TGTGCCAGCAGCCACCCATTAGCGGGATCAAGAGAGACCCAGTACTTC
CASSHPLAGSRETQYF
>TRBJ1-3|TRBV6-5|NA|NA
TGTGCCAGCAGTTACTCGGGGGCAGGAAACACCATATATTTT
CASSYSGAGNTIYF
>TRBJ2-5|TRBV30|NA|NA
TGTGCCTGGAGTGTAACGGGGTTTGAGACCCAGTACTTC
CAWSVTGFETQYF
>TRBJ1-5|TRBV2|NA|NA
TGTGCCAGCAGTCCGCAACAGGGTAGTCAGCCCCAGCATTTT
CASSPQQGSQPQHF
>TRBJ2-7|TRBV10-3|TRBD2|NA
TGTGCCATCAGTGGGGGGACTAGCGGGAATGTAGCCCACGAGCAGTACTTC
CAISGGTSGNVAHEQYF
>TRBJ2-7|TRBV5-1|NA|NA
TGCGCCAGCAAAGACAGGTCAATGGACGAGCAGTACTTC
CASKDRSMDEQYF
>TRBJ2-7|TRBV5-1|TRBD2|NA
TGCGCCAGCAGCTTGAATAGCGGGGAAGGGCAATACGAGCAGTACTTC
CASSLNSGEGQYEQYF
>TRBJ2-1|TRBV4-1|NA|NA
TGCGCCAGCAGCCGCGGAACCCTTGGCGGGGTTAGGGATGAGCAGTTCTTC
CASSRGTLGGVRDEQFF
>TRBJ1-1|TRBV5-6|TRBD1|once
TGTGCCAGCAGCTTGTCGACAGGGGGCGAGGCTTTCTTT
CASSLSTGGEAFF
>TRBJ2-3|TRBV7-2|TRBD2|NA
TGTGCCAGCAGCTTAGTAGCGGGAAGAACAGATACGCAGTATTTT
CASSLVAGRTDTQYF
>TRBJ2-7|TRBV9|TRBD1|NA
TGTGCCAGCAGCCGGGACAGGGGGTACGAGCAGTACTTC
CASSRDRGYEQYF
>TRBJ1-1|TRBV6-4|TRBD1|NA
TGTGCCAGCAGGCGACAGGGGGCTAGCACTGAAGCTTTCTTT
CASRRQGASTEAFF
>TRBJ1-5|TRBV19|TRBD1|NA
TGTGCCAGTAGTGTAACAGGGGGCGTAATTGGCGCCAGCAATCAGCCCCAGCATTTT
CASSVTGGVIGASNQPQHF
>TRBJ2-1|TRBV7-3|NA|NA
TGTGCCAGCGTGGGGGGCAATGAGCAGTTCTTC
CASVGGNEQFF
>TRBJ2-7|TRBV10-3|NA|NA
TGTGCCATCGAAGCAGGGGTTGGGGACGAGCAGTACTTC
CAIEAGVGDEQYF
>TRBJ2-1|TRBV7-8|TRBD2|NA
TGTGCCAGCAGCAGAGCGGGGGGGGTAATACACAATGAGCAGTTCTTC
CASSRAGGVIHNEQFF
>TRBJ1-2|TRBV30|TRBD1|NA
TGTGCCTGGAGTCCAGGGGGCGTTTTCTACACCTTC
CAWSPGGVFYTF
>TRBJ2-5|TRBV14|NA|NA
TGTGCCAGCAGCCTAATGCCCGGACAGACGGAGACCCAGTACTTC
CASSLMPGQTETQYF
>TRBJ1-1|TRBV5-1|TRBD1|NA
TGCGCCAGCAGCGGCGGACAGGTGACTGAAGCTTTCTTT
CASSGGQVTEAFF
>TRBJ1-1|TRBV27|TRBD1|NA
TGTGCCAGCAGCCGAACCGGACAGGGGATGAACACTGAAGCTTTCTTT
CASSRTGQGMNTEAFF
>TRBJ2-7|TRBV5-8|NA|NA
TGTGCCAGCAGCTTGGAAGAAGCGGTCTCCTACGAGCAGTACTTC
CASSLEEAVSYEQYF
>TRBJ2-1|TRBV10-3|NA|NA
TGTGCCATCATTCTAGATGAGTCCTACAATGAGCAGTTCTTC
CAIILDESYNEQFF
>TRBJ2-7|TRBV4-3|NA|NA
TGCGCCAGCAGCCAAGTATGGGGAGCGGCCTACGAGCAGTACTTC
CASSQVWGAAYEQYF
>TRBJ1-2|TRBV5-4|TRBD1|few
TGTGCCAGCAGCATAGGGACAGGGCCTGGCTACACCTTC
CASSIGTGPGYTF
>TRBJ2-7|TRBV27|TRBD1|NA
TGTGCCAGCAGTTTGGACAGGCGCTCCTACGAGCAGTACTTC
CASSLDRRSYEQYF
>TRBJ2-2|TRBV4-3|TRBD1|NA
TGCGCCAGCAGCCGGGGACAGATCACCGGGGAGCTGTTTTTT
CASSRGQITGELFF
>TRBJ2-6|TRBV19|NA|NA
TGTGCCAGTACCCCAGGGGCTGGGGCCAACGTCCTGACTTTC
CASTPGAGANVLTF
>TRBJ1-2|TRBV28|TRBD1|NA
TGTGCCAGCCGGGACAGAAACTATGGCTACACCTTC
CASRDRNYGYTF
>TRBJ1-1|TRBV2|NA|NA
TGTGCCAGCAGTGAAGGGACAGAAGCTTTCTTT
CASSEGTEAFF